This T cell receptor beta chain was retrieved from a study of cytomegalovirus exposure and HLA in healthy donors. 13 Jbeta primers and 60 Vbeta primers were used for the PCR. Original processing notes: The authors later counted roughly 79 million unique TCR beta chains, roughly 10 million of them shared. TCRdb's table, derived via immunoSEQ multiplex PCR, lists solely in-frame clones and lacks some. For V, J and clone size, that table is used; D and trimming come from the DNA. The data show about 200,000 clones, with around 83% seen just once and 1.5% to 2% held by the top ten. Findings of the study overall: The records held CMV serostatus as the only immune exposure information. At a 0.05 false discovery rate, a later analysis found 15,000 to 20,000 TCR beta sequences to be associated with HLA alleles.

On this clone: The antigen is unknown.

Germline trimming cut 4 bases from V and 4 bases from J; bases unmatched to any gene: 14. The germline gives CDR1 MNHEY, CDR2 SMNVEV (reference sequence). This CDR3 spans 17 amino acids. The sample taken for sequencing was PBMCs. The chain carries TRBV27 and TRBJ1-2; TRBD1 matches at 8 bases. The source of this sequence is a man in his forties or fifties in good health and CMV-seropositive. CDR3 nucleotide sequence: TGTGCCAGCAGTTCCCCGACAGGGGCCGCCTCGGGCTATGGCTACACCTTC. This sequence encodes CASSSPTGAASGYGYTF.